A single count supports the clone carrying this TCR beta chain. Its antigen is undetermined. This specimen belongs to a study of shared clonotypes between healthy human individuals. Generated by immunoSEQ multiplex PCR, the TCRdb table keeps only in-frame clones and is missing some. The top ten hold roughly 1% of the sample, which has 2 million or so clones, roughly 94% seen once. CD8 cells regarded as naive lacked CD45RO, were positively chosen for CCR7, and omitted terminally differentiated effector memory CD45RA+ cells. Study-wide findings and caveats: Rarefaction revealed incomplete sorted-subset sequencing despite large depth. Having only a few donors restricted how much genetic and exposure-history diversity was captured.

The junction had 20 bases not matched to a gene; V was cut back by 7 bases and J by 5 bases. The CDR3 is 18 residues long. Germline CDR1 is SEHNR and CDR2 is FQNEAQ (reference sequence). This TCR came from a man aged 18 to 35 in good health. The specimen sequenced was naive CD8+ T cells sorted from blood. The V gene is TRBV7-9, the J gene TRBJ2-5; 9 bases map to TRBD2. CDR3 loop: CASNQGGSGRKEGETQYF. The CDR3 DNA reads TGTGCCAGCAACCAAGGAGGTAGCGGGAGAAAAGAGGGGGAGACCCAGTACTTC. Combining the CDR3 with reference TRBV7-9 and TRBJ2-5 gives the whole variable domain DTGVSQNPRHKITKRGQNVTFRCDPISEHNRLYWYRQTLGQGPEFLTYFQNEAQLEKSRLLSDRFSAERPKGSFSTLEIQRTEQGDSAMYLCASNQGGSGRKEGETQYFGPGTRLLVL.